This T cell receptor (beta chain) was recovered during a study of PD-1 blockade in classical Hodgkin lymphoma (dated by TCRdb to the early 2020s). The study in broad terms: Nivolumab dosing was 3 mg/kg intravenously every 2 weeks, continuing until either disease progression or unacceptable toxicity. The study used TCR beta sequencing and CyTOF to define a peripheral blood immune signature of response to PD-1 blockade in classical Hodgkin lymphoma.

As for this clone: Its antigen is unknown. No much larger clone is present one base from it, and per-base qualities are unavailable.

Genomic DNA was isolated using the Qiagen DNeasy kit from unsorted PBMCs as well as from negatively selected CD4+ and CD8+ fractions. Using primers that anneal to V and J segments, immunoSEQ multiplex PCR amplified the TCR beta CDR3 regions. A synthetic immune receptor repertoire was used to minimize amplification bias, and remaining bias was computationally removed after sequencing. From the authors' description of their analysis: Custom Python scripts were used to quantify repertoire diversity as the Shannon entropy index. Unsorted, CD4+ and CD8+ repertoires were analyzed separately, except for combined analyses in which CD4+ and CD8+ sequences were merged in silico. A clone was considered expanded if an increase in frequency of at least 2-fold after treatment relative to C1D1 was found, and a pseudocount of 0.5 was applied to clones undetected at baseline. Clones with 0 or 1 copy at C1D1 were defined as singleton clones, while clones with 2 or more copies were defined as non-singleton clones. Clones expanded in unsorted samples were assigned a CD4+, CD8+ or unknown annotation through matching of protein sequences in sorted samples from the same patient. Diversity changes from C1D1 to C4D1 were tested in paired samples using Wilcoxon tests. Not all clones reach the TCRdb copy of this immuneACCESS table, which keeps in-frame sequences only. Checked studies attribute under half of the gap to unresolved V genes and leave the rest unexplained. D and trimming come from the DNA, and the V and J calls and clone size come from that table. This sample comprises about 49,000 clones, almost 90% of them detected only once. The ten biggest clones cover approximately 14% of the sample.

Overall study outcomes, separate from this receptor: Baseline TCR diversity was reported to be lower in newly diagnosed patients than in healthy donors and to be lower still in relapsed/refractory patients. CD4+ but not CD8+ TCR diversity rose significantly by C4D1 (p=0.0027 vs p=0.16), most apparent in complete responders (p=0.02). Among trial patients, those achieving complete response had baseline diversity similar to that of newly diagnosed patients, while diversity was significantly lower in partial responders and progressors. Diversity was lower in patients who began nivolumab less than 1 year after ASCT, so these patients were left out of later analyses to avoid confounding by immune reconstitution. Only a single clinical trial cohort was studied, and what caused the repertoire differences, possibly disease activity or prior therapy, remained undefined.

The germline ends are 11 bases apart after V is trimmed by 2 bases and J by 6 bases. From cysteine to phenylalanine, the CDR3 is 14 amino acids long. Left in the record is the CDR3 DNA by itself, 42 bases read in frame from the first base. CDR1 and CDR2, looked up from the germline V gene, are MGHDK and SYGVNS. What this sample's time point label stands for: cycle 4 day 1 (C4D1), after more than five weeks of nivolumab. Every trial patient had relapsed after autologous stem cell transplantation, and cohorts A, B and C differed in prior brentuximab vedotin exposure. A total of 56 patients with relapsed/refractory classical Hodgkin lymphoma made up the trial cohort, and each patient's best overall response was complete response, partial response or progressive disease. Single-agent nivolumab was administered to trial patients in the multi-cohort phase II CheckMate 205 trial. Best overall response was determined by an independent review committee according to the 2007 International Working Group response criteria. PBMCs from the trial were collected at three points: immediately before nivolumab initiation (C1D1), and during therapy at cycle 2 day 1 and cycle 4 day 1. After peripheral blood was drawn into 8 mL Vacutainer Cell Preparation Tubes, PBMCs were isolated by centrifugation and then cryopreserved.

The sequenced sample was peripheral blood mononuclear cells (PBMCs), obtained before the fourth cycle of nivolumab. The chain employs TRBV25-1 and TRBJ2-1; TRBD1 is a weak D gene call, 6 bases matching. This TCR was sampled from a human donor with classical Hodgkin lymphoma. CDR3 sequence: CASSELGQPNEQFF. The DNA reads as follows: TGTGCCAGCAGTGAACTTGGACAGCCCAATGAGCAGTTCTTC.